A selection of T cell receptor beta chains follows, all from one sample in a study of cytomegalovirus exposure and HLA in healthy donors. Data came from immunoSEQ multiplex PCR; TCRdb stores just in-frame clones and leaves some out. This table holds 100,000 to 150,000 clones, about 87% found once. Sequenced: PBMCs. These TCRs come from a woman in her twenties or thirties in good health and CMV-seronegative. CDR3s include the opening cysteine and the closing phenylalanine or tryptophan. The size entry is marked missing in some rows and otherwise reads once, few, many or a size class.

V gene: TRBV5-8
J gene: TRBJ2-7
clone size: .
CDR3 protein: CASSLPGGGPALNSF

V gene: TRBV30
J gene: TRBJ2-5
clone size: .
CDR3 protein: CAWRVAGGKETQYF

V gene: TRBV30
J gene: TRBJ1-1
clone size: once
CDR3 protein: CAWRDMRDTEAFF

V gene: TRBV6-5
J gene: TRBJ1-1
clone size: .
CDR3 protein: CASSDRGPTEAFF

V gene: TRBV11-2
J gene: TRBJ2-4
clone size: .
CDR3 protein: CASSPIKGQSGSIQYF

V gene: TRBV19
J gene: TRBJ2-1
clone size: once
CDR3 protein: CASSTDRWVFNEQFF

V gene: TRBV6-5
J gene: TRBJ2-3
clone size: .
CDR3 protein: CASSYGSGVSDTQYF

V gene: TRBV29-1
J gene: TRBJ2-7
clone size: .
CDR3 protein: CSVSGTDYYEQYF

V gene: TRBV29-1
J gene: TRBJ2-1
clone size: .
CDR3 protein: CSVGGRSEQFF

V gene: TRBV30
J gene: TRBJ2-3
clone size: .
CDR3 protein: CAWTPTGGEDTQYF

V gene: TRBV29-1
J gene: TRBJ2-2
clone size: .
CDR3 protein: CSVSTSGRTGELFF

V gene: TRBV4-3
J gene: TRBJ1-2
clone size: .
CDR3 protein: CASSQERYRTGYGYTF

V gene: TRBV27
J gene: TRBJ1-1
clone size: .
CDR3 protein: CASSYTDQGNRFHTEAFF

V gene: TRBV7-7
J gene: TRBJ2-7
clone size: .
CDR3 protein: CASSLRLSSEQYF

V gene: TRBV9
J gene: TRBJ1-5
clone size: .
CDR3 protein: CASSVDGGQPQHF

V gene: TRBV28
J gene: TRBJ1-5
clone size: .
CDR3 protein: CASSFGTGINQPQHF

V gene: TRBV7-2
J gene: TRBJ1-2
clone size: once
CDR3 protein: CASSARTGGGYTF

V gene: TRBV29-1
J gene: TRBJ2-7
clone size: .
CDR3 protein: CSVTGGRQETYEQYF

V gene: TRBV28
J gene: TRBJ1-1
clone size: .
CDR3 protein: CASSTAGVGDTEAFF

V gene: TRBV4-1
J gene: TRBJ2-7
clone size: .
CDR3 protein: CASSQASIGGPYEQYF

V gene: TRBV27
J gene: TRBJ1-4
clone size: once
CDR3 protein: CASSPRENGNEKLFF

V gene: TRBV4-3
J gene: TRBJ2-1
clone size: .
CDR3 protein: CASSQVAGEIFSYNEQFF

V gene: TRBV7-8
J gene: TRBJ2-5
clone size: .
CDR3 protein: CASSGPGLQETQYF

V gene: TRBV11-2
J gene: TRBJ2-5
clone size: .
CDR3 protein: CASSFRLQETQYF

V gene: TRBV6-1
J gene: TRBJ2-7
clone size: .
CDR3 protein: CASSEAAGGLHEQYF

V gene: TRBV4-3
J gene: TRBJ1-2
clone size: .
CDR3 protein: CASSQDKSYGYTF

V gene: TRBV5-6
J gene: TRBJ2-3
clone size: .
CDR3 protein: CASSSKGTDTQYF

V gene: TRBV30
J gene: TRBJ1-1
clone size: .
CDR3 protein: CAWSVGGNTEAFF

V gene: TRBV19
J gene: TRBJ2-3
clone size: .
CDR3 protein: CASRKGQGTADTQYF

V gene: TRBV4-1
J gene: TRBJ1-1
clone size: .
CDR3 protein: CASSPTGGNTEAFF

V gene: TRBV7-2
J gene: TRBJ2-7
clone size: .
CDR3 protein: CASSLGMAASGPYF

V gene: TRBV28
J gene: TRBJ2-5
clone size: .
CDR3 protein: CASSFGTSGGAPGETQYF

V gene: TRBV18
J gene: TRBJ2-3
clone size: .
CDR3 protein: CASSPNTDTQYF

V gene: TRBV19
J gene: TRBJ2-1
clone size: .
CDR3 protein: CASSVRDSSYNEQFF

V gene: TRBV7-9
J gene: TRBJ1-4
clone size: .
CDR3 protein: CASSLGGHSSNEKLFF

V gene: TRBV11-3
J gene: TRBJ2-1
clone size: once
CDR3 protein: CASSLDQGGTSSYNEQFF

V gene: TRBV7-9
J gene: TRBJ1-2
clone size: .
CDR3 protein: CASSLTESNYGYTF

V gene: TRBV7-2
J gene: TRBJ1-6
clone size: .
CDR3 protein: CASGGQGSYNSPLHF

V gene: TRBV30
J gene: TRBJ2-7
clone size: .
CDR3 protein: CALGLAGGFTKQYF

V gene: TRBV9
J gene: TRBJ2-3
clone size: .
CDR3 protein: CASSRSERGTDTQYF

V gene: TRBV6-5
J gene: TRBJ1-2
clone size: .
CDR3 protein: CAGSPGTGYGYTF

V gene: TRBV30
J gene: TRBJ1-3
clone size: .
CDR3 protein: CAWSGSGNTIYF

V gene: TRBV28
J gene: TRBJ1-5
clone size: .
CDR3 protein: CASSFLQASNQPQHF

V gene: TRBV5-1
J gene: TRBJ1-1
clone size: .
CDR3 protein: CASSLTGTAEAFF